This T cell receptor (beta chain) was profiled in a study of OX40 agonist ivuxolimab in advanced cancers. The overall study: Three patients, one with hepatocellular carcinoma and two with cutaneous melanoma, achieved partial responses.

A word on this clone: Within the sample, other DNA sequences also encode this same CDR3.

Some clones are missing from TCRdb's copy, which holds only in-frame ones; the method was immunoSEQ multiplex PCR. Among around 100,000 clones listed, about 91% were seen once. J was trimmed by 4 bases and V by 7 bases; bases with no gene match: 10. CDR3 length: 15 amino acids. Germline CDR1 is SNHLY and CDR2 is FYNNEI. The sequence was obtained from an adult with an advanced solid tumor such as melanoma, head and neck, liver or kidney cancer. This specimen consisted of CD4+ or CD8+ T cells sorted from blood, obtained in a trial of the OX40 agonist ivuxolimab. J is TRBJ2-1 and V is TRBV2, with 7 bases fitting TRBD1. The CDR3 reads CASTPDRSSYNEQFF. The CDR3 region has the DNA TGTGCCAGCACTCCGGACAGGAGCTCTTACAATGAGCAGTTCTTC.